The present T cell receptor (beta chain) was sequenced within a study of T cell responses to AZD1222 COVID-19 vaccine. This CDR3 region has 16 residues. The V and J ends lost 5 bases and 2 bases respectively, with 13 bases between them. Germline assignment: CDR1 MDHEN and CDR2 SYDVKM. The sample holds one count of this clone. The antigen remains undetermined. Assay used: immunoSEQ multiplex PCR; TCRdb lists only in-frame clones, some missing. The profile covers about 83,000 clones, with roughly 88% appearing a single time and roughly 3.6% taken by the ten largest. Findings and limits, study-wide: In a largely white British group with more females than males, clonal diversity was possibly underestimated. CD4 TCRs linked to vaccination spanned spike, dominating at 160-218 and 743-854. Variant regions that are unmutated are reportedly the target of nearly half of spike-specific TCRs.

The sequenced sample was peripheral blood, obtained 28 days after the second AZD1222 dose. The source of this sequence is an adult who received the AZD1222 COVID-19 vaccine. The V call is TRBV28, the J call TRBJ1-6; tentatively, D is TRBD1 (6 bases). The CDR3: CASSPQGRTYNSPLHF. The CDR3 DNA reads TGTGCCAGCAGTCCTCAGGGGCGAACCTATAATTCACCCCTCCACTTT.